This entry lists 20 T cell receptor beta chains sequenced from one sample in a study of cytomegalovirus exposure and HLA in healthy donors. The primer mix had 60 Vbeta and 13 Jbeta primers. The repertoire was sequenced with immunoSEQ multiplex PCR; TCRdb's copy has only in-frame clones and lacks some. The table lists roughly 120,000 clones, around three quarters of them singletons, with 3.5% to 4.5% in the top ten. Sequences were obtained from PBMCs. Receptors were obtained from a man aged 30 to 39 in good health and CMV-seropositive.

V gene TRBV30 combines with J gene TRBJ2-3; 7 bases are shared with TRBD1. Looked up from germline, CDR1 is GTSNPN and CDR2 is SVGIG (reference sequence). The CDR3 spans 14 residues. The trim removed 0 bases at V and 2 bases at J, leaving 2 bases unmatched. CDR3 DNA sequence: TGTGCCTGGAGTGTGAAGGGGGCCACAGATACGCAGTATTTT. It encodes CAWSVKGATDTQYF.

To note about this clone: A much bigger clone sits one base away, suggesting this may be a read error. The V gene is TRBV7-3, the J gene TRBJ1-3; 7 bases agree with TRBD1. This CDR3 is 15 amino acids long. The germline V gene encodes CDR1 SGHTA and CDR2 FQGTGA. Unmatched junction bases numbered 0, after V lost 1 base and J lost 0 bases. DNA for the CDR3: TGTGCCAGCAGCTTAAGACAGGGCTCTGGAAACACCATATATTTT. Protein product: CASSLRQGSGNTIYF.

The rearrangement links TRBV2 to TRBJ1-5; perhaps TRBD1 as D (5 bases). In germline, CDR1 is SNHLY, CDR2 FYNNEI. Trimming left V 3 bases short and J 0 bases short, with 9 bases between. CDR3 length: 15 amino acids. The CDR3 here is CASSDGGTSNQPQHF. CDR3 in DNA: TGTGCCAGCAGTGATGGGGGGACTAGCAATCAGCCCCAGCATTTT.

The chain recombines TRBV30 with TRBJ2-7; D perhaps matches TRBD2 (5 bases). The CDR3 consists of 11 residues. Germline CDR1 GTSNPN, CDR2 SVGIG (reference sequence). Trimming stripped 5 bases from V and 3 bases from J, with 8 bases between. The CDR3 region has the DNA TGTGCCTGGGAGCGGAACTACGAGCAGTACTTC. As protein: CAWERNYEQYF.

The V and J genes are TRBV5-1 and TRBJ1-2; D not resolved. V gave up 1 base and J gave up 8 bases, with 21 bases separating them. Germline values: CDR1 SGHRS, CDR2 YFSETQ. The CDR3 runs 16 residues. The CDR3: CASSLWSAGGLLGYTF. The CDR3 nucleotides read TGCGCCAGCAGCTTGTGGTCGGCCGGAGGGCTATTGGGCTACACCTTC.

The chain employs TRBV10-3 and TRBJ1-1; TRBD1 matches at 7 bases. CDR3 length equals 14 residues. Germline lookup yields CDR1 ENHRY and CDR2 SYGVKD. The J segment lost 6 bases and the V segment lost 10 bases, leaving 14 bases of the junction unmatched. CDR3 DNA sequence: TGTGCCACCTCAGGGGACAGAAAATTGGCTGAAGCTTTCTTT. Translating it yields CATSGDRKLAEAFF.

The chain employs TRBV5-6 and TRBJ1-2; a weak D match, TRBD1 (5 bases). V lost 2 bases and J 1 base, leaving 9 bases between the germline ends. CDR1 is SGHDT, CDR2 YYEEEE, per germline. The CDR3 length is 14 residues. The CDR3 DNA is TGTGCCAGCAGCTTCGTCAGGGATAACTATGGCTACACCTTC. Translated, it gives CASSFVRDNYGYTF.

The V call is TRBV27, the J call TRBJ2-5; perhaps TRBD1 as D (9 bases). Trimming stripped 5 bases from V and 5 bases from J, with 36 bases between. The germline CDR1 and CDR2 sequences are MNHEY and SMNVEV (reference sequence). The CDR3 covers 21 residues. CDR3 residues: CASSPLLWGQGRSGSIETQYF. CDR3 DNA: TGTGCCAGCAGTCCCCTGCTATGGGGACAGGGTAGGAGCGGGAGTATTGAGACCCAGTACTTC.

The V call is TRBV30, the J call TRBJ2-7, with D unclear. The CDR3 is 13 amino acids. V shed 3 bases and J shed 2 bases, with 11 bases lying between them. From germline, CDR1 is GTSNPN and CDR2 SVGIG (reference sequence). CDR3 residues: CAWSPGHAYEQYF. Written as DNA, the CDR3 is TGTGCCTGGAGCCCTGGGCATGCCTACGAGCAGTACTTC. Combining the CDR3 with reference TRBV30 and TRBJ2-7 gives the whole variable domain SQTIHQWPATLVQPVGSPLSLECTVEGTSNPNLYWYRQAAGRGLQLLFYSVGIGQISSEVPQNLSASRPQDRQFILSSKKLLLSDSGFYLCAWSPGHAYEQYFGPGTRLTVT.

The CDR3 nucleotides read TGCGCCAGCAGGAAGGGGCGGACAACCTATAATTCACCCCTCCACTTT. Encoded protein: CASRKGRTTYNSPLHF. This rearrangement joins TRBV4-3 to TRBJ1-6, with D perhaps TRBD1 (5 bases). This CDR3 comprises 16 residues. V was trimmed by 6 bases and J by 2 bases, leaving 14 bases between them. Germline V CDR1 and CDR2: LGHNA, YSLEER.

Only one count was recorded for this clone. The CDR3 protein is CASSVTGSQEKLFF. The CDR3 DNA follows: TGTGCCAGCAGCGTGACAGGGTCCCAAGAAAAACTGTTTTTT. This sequence joins TRBV9 and TRBJ1-4; 7 bases are a match to TRBD1. The CDR3 runs to 14 residues. V dropped 2 bases and J dropped 8; count of bases not matched to a gene: 6. Germline V gene data show CDR1 as SGDLS and CDR2 as YYNGEE. Complete variable domain (other parts from reference TRBV9 and TRBJ1-4): DSGVTQTPKHLITATGQRVTLRCSPRSGDLSVYWYQQSLDQGLQFLIQYYNGEERAKGNILERFSAQQFPDLHSELNLSSLELGDSALYFCASSVTGSQEKLFFGSGTQLSVL.

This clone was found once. CDR3 in DNA: TGTGCCAGCAGCAAAGTAGGCAGGTTAATCCCCTATGGCTACACCTTC. Protein: CASSKVGRLIPYGYTF. The V and J genes are TRBV21-1 and TRBJ1-2; TRBD1 reflects the table's D call only, with no check against the DNA. TRBV21-1 is termed a pseudogene. CDR3 length equals 16 residues.

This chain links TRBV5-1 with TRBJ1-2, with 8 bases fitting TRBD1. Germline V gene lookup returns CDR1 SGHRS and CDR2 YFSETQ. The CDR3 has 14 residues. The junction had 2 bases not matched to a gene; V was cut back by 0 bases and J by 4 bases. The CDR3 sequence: CASSLGQGAYGYTF. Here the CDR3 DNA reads TGCGCCAGCAGCTTGGGCCAGGGGGCCTATGGCTACACCTTC. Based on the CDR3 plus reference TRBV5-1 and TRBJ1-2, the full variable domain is KAGVTQTPRYLIKTRGQQVTLSCSPISGHRSVSWYQQTPGQGLQFLFEYFSETQRNKGNFPGRFSGRQFSNSRSEMNVSTLELGDSALYLCASSLGQGAYGYTFGSGTRLTVV.

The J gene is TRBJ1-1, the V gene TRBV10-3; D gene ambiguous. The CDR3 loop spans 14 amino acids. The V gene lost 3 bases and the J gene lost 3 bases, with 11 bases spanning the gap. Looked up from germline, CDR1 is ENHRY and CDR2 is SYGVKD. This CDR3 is CAISDGIGDTEAFF. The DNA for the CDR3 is TGTGCCATCAGTGATGGTATCGGGGACACTGAAGCTTTCTTT.

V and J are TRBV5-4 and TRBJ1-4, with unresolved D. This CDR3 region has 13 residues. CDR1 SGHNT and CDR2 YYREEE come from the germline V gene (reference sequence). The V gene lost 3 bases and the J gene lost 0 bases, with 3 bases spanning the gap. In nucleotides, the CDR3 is TGTGCCAGCAGCTCAGCAACTAATGAAAAACTGTTTTTT. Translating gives CASSSATNEKLFF.

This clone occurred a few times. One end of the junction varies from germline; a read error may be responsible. This CDR3 reads CASRIGTGRPTF. CDR3 in DNA: TGTGCCAGTAGGATTGGGACAGGCCGACCAACCTTT. The rearrangement uses TRBV19 and TRBJ1-1, with 8 nucleotides matching TRBD1. CDR3 length: 12 residues. CDR1 LNHDA and CDR2 SQIVND come from the germline V gene (reference sequence).

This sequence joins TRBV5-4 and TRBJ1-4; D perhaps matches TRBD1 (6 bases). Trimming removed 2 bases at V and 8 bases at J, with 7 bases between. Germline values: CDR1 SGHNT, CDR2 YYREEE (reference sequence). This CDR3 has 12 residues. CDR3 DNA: TGTGCCAGCAGCTTCAGGGGCGAAAAACTGTTTTTT. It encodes CASSFRGEKLFF.

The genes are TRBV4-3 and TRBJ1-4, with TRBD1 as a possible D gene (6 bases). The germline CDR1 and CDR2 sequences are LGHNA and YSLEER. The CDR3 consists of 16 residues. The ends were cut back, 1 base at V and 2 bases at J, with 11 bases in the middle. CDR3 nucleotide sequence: TGCGCCAGCAGCCAAGTCGTGACAGGCACTAATGAAAAACTGTTTTTT. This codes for CASSQVVTGTNEKLFF.

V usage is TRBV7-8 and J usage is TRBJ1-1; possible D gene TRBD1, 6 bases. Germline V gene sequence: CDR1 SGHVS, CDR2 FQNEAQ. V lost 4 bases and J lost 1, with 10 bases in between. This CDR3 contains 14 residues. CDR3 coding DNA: TGTGCCAGCAGCTCTACAGGGACGAACACTGAAGCTTTCTTT. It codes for CASSSTGTNTEAFF.

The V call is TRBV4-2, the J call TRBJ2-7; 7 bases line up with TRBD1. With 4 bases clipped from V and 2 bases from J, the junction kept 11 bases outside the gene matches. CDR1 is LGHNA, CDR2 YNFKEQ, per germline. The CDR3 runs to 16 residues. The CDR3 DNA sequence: TGTGCCAGCAGCCGATCAAAGGGGGACAGAACCTACGAGCAGTACTTC. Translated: CASSRSKGDRTYEQYF.